Listed here are 26 T cell receptor beta chains from one sample, sequenced in a study of T cell changes during pregnancy in multiple sclerosis. Method: immunoSEQ multiplex PCR; TCRdb's copy keeps in-frame clones and lacks some. Among 45,000 to 65,000 clones listed, over 90% were seen once. Sequencing was performed on CD8+ T cells from peripheral blood mononuclear cells, taken in the third trimester of pregnancy. These TCRs come from a female donor with multiple sclerosis, enrolled in a pregnancy study.

This clone was recorded once. The CDR3 region has the DNA TGTGCCAGCAGCCGCTTGAGGCTAGCGGGAGTCGGTTCCACCACAGATACGCAGTATTTT. Amino acids: CASSRLRLAGVGSTTDTQYF. The rearrangement joins TRBV7-8 to TRBJ2-3, with 10 bases fitting TRBD2. Losses at the gene ends were 5 bases for V and 2 bases for J; bases not matched to a gene: 19. The CDR3 spans 20 residues. CDR1 is SGHVS, CDR2 FQNEAQ, per germline.

The V call is TRBV27, the J call TRBJ2-7; 9 bases agree with TRBD2. Germline-derived CDR1 and CDR2 are MNHEY and SMNVEV (reference sequence). Trimming removed 4 bases from V and 1 base from J; junction bases left unmatched: 5. The CDR3 totals 15 residues. The CDR3 protein is CASSWGSGGSYEQYF. As DNA, the CDR3 is TGTGCCAGCAGTTGGGGTAGCGGGGGATCCTACGAGCAGTACTTC.

The V call is TRBV4-1, the J call TRBJ2-5; tentatively, D is TRBD2 (6 bases). Germline lookup yields CDR1 MGHRA and CDR2 YSYEKL. Between the trimmed V and J ends, which lost 1 base and 5 bases, there was a span of 11 bases. The CDR3 length is 14 residues. The CDR3 sequence is CASSQGGGWETQYF. As DNA, the CDR3 is TGCGCCAGCAGCCAAGGTGGGGGGTGGGAGACCCAGTACTTC.

The chain employs TRBV14 and TRBJ2-1; 10 bases line up with TRBD2. This CDR3 is 19 amino acids long. Germline CDR1 SGHDN, CDR2 FVKESK. V was pared by 6 bases and J by 0 bases, with 14 bases of the junction left unmatched. The DNA of the CDR3 is TGTGCCAGCAGTCCCCCGCTAGCGGGAGTGATGGGCTCCTACAATGAGCAGTTCTTC. Encoded protein: CASSPPLAGVMGSYNEQFF.

This chain uses TRBV9 with TRBJ1-5; D gene unclear. The germline V gene has CDR1 SGDLS and CDR2 YYNGEE. The CDR3 extends over 14 amino acids. V shed 2 bases and J shed 0 bases, with 6 bases lying between them. CDR3 in amino acids: CASSVADSNQPQHF. CDR3 sequence (DNA): TGTGCCAGCAGCGTGGCGGATAGCAATCAGCCCCAGCATTTT.

J is TRBJ2-1 and V is TRBV11-3; 10 nucleotides agree with TRBD2. The trim removed 0 bases at V and 0 bases at J, leaving 8 bases unmatched. Germline lookup yields CDR1 SGHNT and CDR2 YENEEA. This CDR3 contains 19 residues. The CDR3 is CASSLEGLAANPSYNEQFF. CDR3 coding DNA: TGTGCCAGCAGCTTAGAAGGACTAGCGGCTAACCCCTCCTACAATGAGCAGTTCTTC.

This clone is termed medium-sized (0.01 to 0.1%). This rearrangement joins TRBV4-1 to TRBJ1-1; 8 bases line up with TRBD1. This CDR3 has 15 amino acids. Germline V gives CDR1 MGHRA, CDR2 YSYEKL. The V gene end was trimmed by 4 bases and the J gene end by 3 bases; junction bases not matched to a gene: 7. CDR3: CASSPAGTGYTEAFF. Here the CDR3 DNA reads TGCGCCAGCAGCCCAGCCGGGACAGGATACACTGAAGCTTTCTTT.

The chain combines TRBV11-3 with TRBJ1-1; D is unresolved. The CDR3 runs to 15 residues. V lost 0 bases to trimming and J lost 0 bases, with 8 bases between them. Germline V gives CDR1 SGHNT, CDR2 YENEEA. The CDR3 nucleotides are TGTGCCAGCAGCTTAGATGGGCACCTGAACACTGAAGCTTTCTTT. The encoded protein is CASSLDGHLNTEAFF. The whole variable domain, filled in from reference TRBV11-3 and TRBJ1-1, reads EAGVVQSPRYKIIEKKQPVAFWCNPISGHNTLYWYLQNLGQGPELLIRYENEEAVDDSQLPKDRFSAERLKGVDSTLKIQPAELGDSAVYLCASSLDGHLNTEAFFGQGTRLTVV.

This clone has a handful of counts. The gene calls are TRBV4-2 and TRBJ2-3; possible D gene TRBD1, 5 bases. The CDR3 covers 16 residues. CDR1 is LGHNA, CDR2 YNFKEQ, per germline. Trimming stripped 2 bases from V and 4 bases from J, with 16 bases between. The CDR3 reads CASSQTTVGYSDTQYF. CDR3 nucleotide sequence: TGTGCCAGCAGCCAAACGACAGTCGGGTATTCAGATACGCAGTATTTT.

This chain joins TRBV5-1 and TRBJ2-3; D call uncertain. CDR1 is SGHRS, CDR2 YFSETQ, per germline. V lost 1 base to trimming and J lost 4 bases, with 10 bases between them. This CDR3 region has 14 residues. CDR3 loop: CASSLPQNADTQYF. The CDR3, as DNA: TGCGCCAGCAGCTTGCCGCAGAATGCAGATACGCAGTATTTT.

The chain carries TRBV19 and TRBJ2-1, with TRBD2 as a possible D gene (6 bases). Germline V gives CDR1 LNHDA, CDR2 SQIVND (reference sequence). This CDR3 region has 14 residues. Trimming took off 5 bases at V and 6 bases at J, with 14 bases between the two ends. The CDR3 sequence is CASSPWTTVNEQFF. DNA for the CDR3: TGTGCCAGTAGTCCGTGGACTACGGTCAATGAGCAGTTCTTC. The whole variable domain, remainder taken from reference TRBV19 and TRBJ2-1, is DGGITQSPKYLFRKEGQNVTLSCEQNLNHDAMYWYRQDPGQGLRLIYYSQIVNDFQKGDIAEGYSVSREKKESFPLTVTSAQKNPTAFYLCASSPWTTVNEQFFGPGTRLTVL.

This sequence joins TRBV27 and TRBJ2-3; 7 nucleotides agree with TRBD2. The CDR3 is 14 amino acids. The germline CDR1 and CDR2 sequences are MNHEY and SMNVEV (reference sequence). Unmatched junction bases numbered 3, after V lost 2 bases and J lost 4 bases. This CDR3 is CASSLTGGADTQYF. The CDR3 DNA reads TGTGCCAGCAGTTTAACGGGGGGAGCAGATACGCAGTATTTT.

On this clone: In the same sample, other DNA sequences code for this CDR3. The gene calls are TRBV19 and TRBJ2-7; 8 bases are shared with TRBD1. The germline V gene has CDR1 LNHDA and CDR2 SQIVND (reference sequence). The CDR3 sequence is 15 residues long. V dropped 1 base and J dropped 3; count of bases not matched to a gene: 5. Written as DNA, the CDR3 is TGTGCCAGTAGTATAGGGCAGGGGGCCTTCTACGAGCAGTACTTC. It encodes CASSIGQGAFYEQYF.

The chain employs TRBV19 and TRBJ1-1; no definite D call. Trimming shortened V by 8 bases and J by 1 base, and 11 bases separated the two germline ends. Germline V gives CDR1 LNHDA, CDR2 SQIVND (reference sequence). This CDR3 has 13 amino acids. The CDR3 here is CASSWGGNTEAFF. The CDR3 DNA follows: TGTGCCAGTTCTTGGGGAGGGAACACTGAAGCTTTCTTT.

The rearrangement joins TRBV7-9 to TRBJ1-2; D may be TRBD1 (6 bases). Trimming removed 8 bases at V and 9 bases at J, with 19 bases between. This CDR3 spans 13 amino acids. Germline V gene data show CDR1 as SEHNR and CDR2 as FQNEAQ (reference sequence). The CDR3 DNA follows: TGTGCCAGCGTCGCAGGGGACCTATATAGCTACACCTTC. Encoded protein: CASVAGDLYSYTF.

V is TRBV6-5 and J is TRBJ2-3, with 9 positions matching TRBD2. Germline CDR1 and CDR2: MNHEY and SVGAGI. CDR3 length equals 15 residues. V was clipped by 6 bases and J by 2 bases; unmatched bases: 6. CDR3 loop: CASSFSGSDTDTQYF. The DNA of the CDR3 is TGTGCCAGCAGCTTTAGCGGGAGCGACACAGATACGCAGTATTTT.

J is TRBJ2-5 and V is TRBV30, with 9 bases lining up with TRBD1. Losses at the gene ends were 3 bases for V and 5 bases for J; bases not matched to a gene: 13. The V gene's germline CDR1 is GTSNPN and CDR2 SVGIG (reference sequence). The CDR3 has 16 residues. The CDR3 here is CAWRTGTGKLSETQYF. CDR3 DNA: TGTGCCTGGAGAACGGGGACAGGGAAATTGAGTGAGACCCAGTACTTC. Complete variable domain (other parts from reference TRBV30 and TRBJ2-5): SQTIHQWPATLVQPVGSPLSLECTVEGTSNPNLYWYRQAAGRGLQLLFYSVGIGQISSEVPQNLSASRPQDRQFILSSKKLLLSDSGFYLCAWRTGTGKLSETQYFGPGTRLLVL.

This chain joins TRBV27 and TRBJ2-2; 7 bases line up with TRBD1. There are 14 residues in the CDR3. With V trimmed by 0 bases and J by 7 bases, 2 bases remained unmatched. Germline-derived CDR1 and CDR2 are MNHEY and SMNVEV (reference sequence). The CDR3 sequence: CASSLSGGIGELFF. The CDR3 nucleotides read TGTGCCAGCAGTTTATCAGGGGGCATCGGGGAGCTGTTTTTT.

The gene calls are TRBV11-2 and TRBJ2-2; D is possibly TRBD2 (5 bases). Between the trimmed V and J ends, which lost 2 bases and 0 bases, there was a span of 7 bases. Germline V gives CDR1 SGHAT, CDR2 FQNNGV. The CDR3 covers 15 residues. The DNA of the CDR3 is TGTGCCAGCAGCTTATCCGGGACGAACACCGGGGAGCTGTTTTTT. It encodes CASSLSGTNTGELFF.

This chain links TRBV6-5 with TRBJ1-2, with D perhaps matching TRBD1 (5 bases). Germline V gene lookup returns CDR1 MNHEY and CDR2 SVGAGI. The V end lost 2 bases, the J end lost 8 bases, and 18 bases lay between the germline ends. The CDR3 is 15 amino acids. CDR3 nucleotides: TGTGCCAGCAGTTACGGCGGGGGACGGGACCGGGGCTACACCTTC. As protein: CASSYGGGRDRGYTF.

The chain joins TRBV6-1 to TRBJ2-3, with a tentative D call TRBD1 (6 bases). Germline values: CDR1 MNHNS, CDR2 SASEGT. V lost 4 bases and J lost 2, with 16 bases in between. The CDR3 sequence is 16 residues long. CDR3 sequence reads: CASSAGTNPPTDTQYF. For the CDR3, the DNA is TGTGCCAGCAGTGCGGGGACAAACCCCCCCACAGATACGCAGTATTTT.

The gene calls are TRBV19 and TRBJ2-1; tentatively, D is TRBD2 (5 bases). Trimming cost V 2 bases and J 4 bases, with 6 bases left between them. The length of the CDR3 is 13 residues. The germline gives CDR1 LNHDA, CDR2 SQIVND (reference sequence). The CDR3 region is CASSILAYNEQFF. The CDR3 region has the DNA TGTGCCAGTAGTATACTAGCTTACAATGAGCAGTTCTTC.

This clone was picked up one time. This chain connects TRBV28 to TRBJ2-7; TRBD1 is a possible D gene (5 bases). The CDR3 runs to 16 residues. Germline values: CDR1 MDHEN, CDR2 SYDVKM. V gave up 5 bases and J gave up 4 bases, with 21 bases separating them. The CDR3 region is CASSSPPGRVEYEQYF. The CDR3 nucleotides are TGTGCCAGCAGTAGCCCACCCGGCAGGGTGGAGTACGAGCAGTACTTC.

The chain couples TRBV27 to TRBJ1-2; the D is unclear. This CDR3 has 11 residues. V dropped 6 bases and J dropped 5 bases, with 7 bases sitting between them. The V gene's germline CDR1 is MNHEY and CDR2 SMNVEV (reference sequence). The DNA of the CDR3 is TGTGCCAGCAGGGACTATTATGGCTACACCTTC. It translates to CASRDYYGYTF.

Turning to this clone: At one end the junction does not follow the germline gene, possibly because of a read error. The CDR3 reads CASSEGGGSGAYEQYF. The CDR3 nucleotides read TGTGCCAGCAGCGAAGGGGGGGGTAGTGGGGCTTACGAGCAGTACTTC. The chain couples TRBV6-1 to TRBJ2-7; weak D call: TRBD2 (7 bases). The CDR3 sequence is 16 residues long. Germline V lookup: CDR1 MNHNS, CDR2 SASEGT.

This sequence joins TRBV27 and TRBJ2-1, with D perhaps matching TRBD1 (7 bases). Trimming removed 4 bases at V and 7 bases at J, with 20 bases between. The CDR3 is 16 amino acids. From germline, CDR1 is MNHEY and CDR2 SMNVEV (reference sequence). For the CDR3, the DNA is TGTGCCAGCAGTTCAGGGGGGCAGGGGGGAGTTAATGAGCAGTTCTTC. This encodes CASSSGGQGGVNEQFF.